The clone carrying this T cell receptor beta chain was counted only a few times. Unmatched junction bases numbered 6, after V lost 2 bases and J lost 3 bases. CDR1 is SGHRS and CDR2 is YFSETQ in the germline V gene. There are 15 residues in the CDR3. The source of the sample is a study of blood T cell repertoires in COVID-19. Repertoires were generated with immunoSEQ multiplex PCR, while TCRdb's copy carries only in-frame clones and drops some. The sample yields approximately 38,000 clones, about 79% seen once. V gene TRBV5-1 combines with J gene TRBJ2-7; 9 bases align to TRBD2. Sequenced sample: peripheral blood. This TCR was sampled from a human donor with acute or convalescent COVID-19. The donor label of this sample is uncertain. This CDR3 is CASSFDSGSGYEQYF. The CDR3 coding sequence is TGCGCCAGCAGCTTCGATAGCGGGAGTGGCTACGAGCAGTACTTC. Supplemented by reference TRBV5-1 and TRBJ2-7, the full variable domain reads KAGVTQTPRYLIKTRGQQVTLSCSPISGHRSVSWYQQTPGQGLQFLFEYFSETQRNKGNFPGRFSGRQFSNSRSEMNVSTLELGDSALYLCASSFDSGSGYEQYFGPGTRLTVT.